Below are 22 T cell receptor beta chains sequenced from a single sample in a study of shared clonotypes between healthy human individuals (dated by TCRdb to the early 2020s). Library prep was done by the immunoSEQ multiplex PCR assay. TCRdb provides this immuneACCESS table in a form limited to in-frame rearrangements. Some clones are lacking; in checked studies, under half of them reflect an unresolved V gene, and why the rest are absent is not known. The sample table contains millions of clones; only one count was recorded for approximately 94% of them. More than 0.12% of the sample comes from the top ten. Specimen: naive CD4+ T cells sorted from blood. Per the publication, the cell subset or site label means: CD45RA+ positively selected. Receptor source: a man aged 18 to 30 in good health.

This CDR3 is CASSIVGAGGSADTQYF. For the CDR3, the DNA is TGTGCCAGTAGTATAGTGGGGGCGGGAGGTAGCGCAGATACGCAGTATTTT. V gene TRBV19 combines with J gene TRBJ2-3; 8 nucleotides line up with TRBD2. CDR1 and CDR2 from the germline V gene are LNHDA and SQIVND (reference sequence). CDR3 length: 17 residues. V lost 1 base and J lost 4; bases outside the gene matches: 10. Using reference TRBV19 and TRBJ2-3 for the parts outside the CDR3, the full variable domain is DGGITQSPKYLFRKEGQNVTLSCEQNLNHDAMYWYRQDPGQGLRLIYYSQIVNDFQKGDIAEGYSVSREKKESFPLTVTSAQKNPTAFYLCASSIVGAGGSADTQYFGPGTRLTVL.

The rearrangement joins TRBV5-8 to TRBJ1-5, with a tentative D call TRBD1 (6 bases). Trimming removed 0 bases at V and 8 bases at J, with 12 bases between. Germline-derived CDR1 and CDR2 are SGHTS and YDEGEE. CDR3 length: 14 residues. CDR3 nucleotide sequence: TGTGCCAGCAGCTTGGGCGGGGGCCCGGAGCCCCAGCATTTT. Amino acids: CASSLGGGPEPQHF. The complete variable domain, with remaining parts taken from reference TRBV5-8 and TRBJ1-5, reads EAGVTQSPTHLIKTRGQQATLRCSPISGHTSVYWYQQALGLGLQFLLWYDEGEERNRGNFPPRFSGRQFPNYSSELNVNALELEDSALYLCASSLGGGPEPQHFGDGTRLSIL.

In DNA form, the CDR3 reads TGCGCCAGCAGCTTGGAAGGGCTAGCGGGGACGTCAGCCAATGAGCAGTTCTTC. Protein sequence: CASSLEGLAGTSANEQFF. The V and J genes are TRBV5-1 and TRBJ2-1, with TRBD2 matching over 9 bases. The CDR3 sequence is 18 residues long. The J segment lost 6 bases and the V segment lost 0 bases, leaving 13 bases of the junction unmatched. Per the germline V gene, CDR1 is SGHRS and CDR2 is YFSETQ.

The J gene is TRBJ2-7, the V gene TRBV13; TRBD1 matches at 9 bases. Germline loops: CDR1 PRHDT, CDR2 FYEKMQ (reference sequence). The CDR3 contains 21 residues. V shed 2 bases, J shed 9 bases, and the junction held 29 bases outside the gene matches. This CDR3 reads CASSLTTPKVSNRDRAIGQYF. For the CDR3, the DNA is TGTGCCAGCAGCTTAACAACCCCTAAAGTGAGCAACCGGGACAGGGCTATTGGGCAGTACTTC.

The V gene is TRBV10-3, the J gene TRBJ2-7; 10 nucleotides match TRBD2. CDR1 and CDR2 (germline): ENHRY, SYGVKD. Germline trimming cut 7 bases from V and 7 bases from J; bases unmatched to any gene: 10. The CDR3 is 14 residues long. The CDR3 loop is CAIKPLAGAGEQYF. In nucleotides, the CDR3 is TGTGCCATCAAGCCCCTAGCGGGAGCTGGGGAGCAGTACTTC.

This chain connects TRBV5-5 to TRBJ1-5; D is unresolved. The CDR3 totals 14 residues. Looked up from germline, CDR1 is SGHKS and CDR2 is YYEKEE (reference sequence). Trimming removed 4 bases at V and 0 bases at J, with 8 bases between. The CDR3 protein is CASSLESSNQPQHF. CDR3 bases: TGTGCCAGCAGCCTAGAGTCTAGCAATCAGCCCCAGCATTTT.

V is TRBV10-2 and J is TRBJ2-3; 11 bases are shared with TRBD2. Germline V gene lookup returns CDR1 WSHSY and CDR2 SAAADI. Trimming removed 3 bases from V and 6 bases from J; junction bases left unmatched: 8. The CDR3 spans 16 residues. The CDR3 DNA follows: TGCGCCAGCAGTGAATCCCAAACTAGCGGGGGCGATACGCAGTATTTT. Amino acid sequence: CASSESQTSGGDTQYF.

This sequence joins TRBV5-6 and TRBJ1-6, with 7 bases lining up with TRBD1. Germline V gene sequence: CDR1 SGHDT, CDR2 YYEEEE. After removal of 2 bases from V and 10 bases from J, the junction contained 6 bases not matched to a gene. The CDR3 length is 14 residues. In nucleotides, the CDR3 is TGTGCCAGCAGCTTTGCGGCAGGGGGATCACCCCTCCACTTT. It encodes CASSFAAGGSPLHF.

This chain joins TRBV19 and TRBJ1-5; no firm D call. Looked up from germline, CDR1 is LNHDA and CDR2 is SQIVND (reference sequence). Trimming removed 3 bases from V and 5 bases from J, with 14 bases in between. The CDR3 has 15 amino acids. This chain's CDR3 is CASSIPNAYDQPQHF. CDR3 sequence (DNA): TGTGCCAGTAGTATCCCCAACGCCTATGATCAGCCCCAGCATTTT.

The CDR3 DNA reads TGCAGCGCCAGACAGGGGGTGAACGAGCAGTACTTC. This encodes CSARQGVNEQYF. The chain recombines TRBV29-1 with TRBJ2-7, with TRBD1 identical over 9 bases. Germline values: CDR1 SQVTM, CDR2 ANQGSEA. The CDR3 runs 12 residues. With 7 bases clipped from V and 5 bases from J, the junction kept 6 bases outside the gene matches.

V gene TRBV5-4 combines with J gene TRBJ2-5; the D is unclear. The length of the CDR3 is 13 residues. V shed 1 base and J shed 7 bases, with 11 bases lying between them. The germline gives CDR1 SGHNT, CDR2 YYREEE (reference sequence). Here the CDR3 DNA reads TGTGCCAGCAGCTTGTTCAAGGTTGCGACCCAGTACTTC. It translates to CASSLFKVATQYF.

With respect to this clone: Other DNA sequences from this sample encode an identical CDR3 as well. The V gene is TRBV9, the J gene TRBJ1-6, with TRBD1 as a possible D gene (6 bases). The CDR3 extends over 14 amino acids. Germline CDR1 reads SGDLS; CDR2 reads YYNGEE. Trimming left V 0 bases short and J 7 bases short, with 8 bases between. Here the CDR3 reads CASSVGGLNSPLHF. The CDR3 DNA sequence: TGTGCCAGCAGCGTAGGGGGGCTAAATTCACCCCTCCACTTT.

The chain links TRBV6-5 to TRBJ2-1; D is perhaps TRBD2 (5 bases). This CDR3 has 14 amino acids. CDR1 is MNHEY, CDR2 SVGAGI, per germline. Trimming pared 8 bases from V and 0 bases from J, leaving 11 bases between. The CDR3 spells CASREENSYNEQFF. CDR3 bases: TGTGCCAGCCGGGAAGAGAACTCCTACAATGAGCAGTTCTTC.

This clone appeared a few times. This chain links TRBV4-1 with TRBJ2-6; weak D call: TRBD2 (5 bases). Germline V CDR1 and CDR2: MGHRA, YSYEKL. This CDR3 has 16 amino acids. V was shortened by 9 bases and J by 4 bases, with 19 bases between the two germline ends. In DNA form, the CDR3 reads TGCGCCAGTTCACGAGGTGGACTCACCGGGGCCAACGTCCTGACTTTC. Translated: CASSRGGLTGANVLTF.

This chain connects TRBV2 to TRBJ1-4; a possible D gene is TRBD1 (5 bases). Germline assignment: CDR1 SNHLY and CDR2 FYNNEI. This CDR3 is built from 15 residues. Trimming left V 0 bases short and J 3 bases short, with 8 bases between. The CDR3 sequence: CASSEAGGANEKLFF. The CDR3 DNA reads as TGTGCCAGCAGTGAAGCGGGGGGGGCTAATGAAAAACTGTTTTTT.

In DNA form, the CDR3 reads TGCGCCAGCAGCTTGGAGACAGGGAGGAGCACCATATATTTT. Encoded protein: CASSLETGRSTIYF. The chain uses TRBV5-1 and TRBJ1-3; TRBD1 matches at 7 bases. After removal of 0 bases from V and 9 bases from J, the junction contained 6 bases not matched to a gene. The germline CDR1 and CDR2 sequences are SGHRS and YFSETQ. The CDR3 length is 14 residues.

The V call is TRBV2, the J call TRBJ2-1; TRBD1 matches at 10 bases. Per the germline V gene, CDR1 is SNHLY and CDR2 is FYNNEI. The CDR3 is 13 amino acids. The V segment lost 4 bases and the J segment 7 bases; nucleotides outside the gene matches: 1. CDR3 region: CASSADRGNEQFF. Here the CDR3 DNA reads TGTGCCAGCAGTGCGGACAGGGGGAATGAGCAGTTCTTC.

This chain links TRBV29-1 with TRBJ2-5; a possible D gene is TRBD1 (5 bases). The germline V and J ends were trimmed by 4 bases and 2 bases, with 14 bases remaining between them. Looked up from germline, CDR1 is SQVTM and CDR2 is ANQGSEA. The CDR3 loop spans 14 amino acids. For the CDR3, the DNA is TGCAGCGTTGCTGGATCGGCAGGGCAAGAGACCCAGTACTTC. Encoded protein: CSVAGSAGQETQYF. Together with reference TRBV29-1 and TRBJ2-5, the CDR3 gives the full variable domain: SAVISQKPSRDICQRGTSLTIQCQVDSQVTMMFWYRQQPGQSLTLIATANQGSEATYESGFVIDKFPISRPNLTFSTLTVSNMSPEDSSIYLCSVAGSAGQETQYFGPGTRLLVL.

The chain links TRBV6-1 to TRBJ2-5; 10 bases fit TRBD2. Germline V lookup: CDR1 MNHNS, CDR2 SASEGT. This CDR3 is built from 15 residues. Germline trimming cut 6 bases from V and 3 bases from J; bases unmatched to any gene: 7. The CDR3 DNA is TGTGCCAGCAGCACGACTAGCGGGTTTAAAGAGACCCAGTACTTC. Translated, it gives CASSTTSGFKETQYF.

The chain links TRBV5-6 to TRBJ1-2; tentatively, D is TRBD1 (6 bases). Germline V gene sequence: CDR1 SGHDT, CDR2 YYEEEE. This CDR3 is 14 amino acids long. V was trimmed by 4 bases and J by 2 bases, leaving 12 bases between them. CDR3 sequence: CASSQTGVNYGYTF. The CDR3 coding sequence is TGTGCCAGCAGCCAGACAGGAGTCAACTATGGCTACACCTTC.

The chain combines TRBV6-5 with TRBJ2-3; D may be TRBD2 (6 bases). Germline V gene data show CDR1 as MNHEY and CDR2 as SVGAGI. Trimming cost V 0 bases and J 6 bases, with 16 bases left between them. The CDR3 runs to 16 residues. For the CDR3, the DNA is TGTGCCAGCAGTTACTCACGCGGGGCAGCCCCTGATACGCAGTATTTT. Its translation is CASSYSRGAAPDTQYF.

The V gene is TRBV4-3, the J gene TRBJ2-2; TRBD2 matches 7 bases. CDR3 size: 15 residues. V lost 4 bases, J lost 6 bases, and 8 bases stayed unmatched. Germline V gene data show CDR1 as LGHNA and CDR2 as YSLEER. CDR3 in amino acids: CASSLGTTVAGELFF. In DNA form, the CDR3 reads TGCGCCAGCAGCCTGGGGACTACGGTCGCCGGGGAGCTGTTTTTT.